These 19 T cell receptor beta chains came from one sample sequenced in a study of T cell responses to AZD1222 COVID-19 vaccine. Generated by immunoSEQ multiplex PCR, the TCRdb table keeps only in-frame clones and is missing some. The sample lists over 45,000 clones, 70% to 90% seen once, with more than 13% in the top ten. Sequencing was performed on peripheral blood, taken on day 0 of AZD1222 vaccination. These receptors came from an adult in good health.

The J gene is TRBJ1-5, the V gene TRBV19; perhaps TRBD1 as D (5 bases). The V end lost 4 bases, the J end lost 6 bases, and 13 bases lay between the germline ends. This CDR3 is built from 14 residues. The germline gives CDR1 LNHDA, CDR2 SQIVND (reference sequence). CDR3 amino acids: CASSSRRGGQPQHF. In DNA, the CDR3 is TGTGCCAGTAGTAGTCGGCGGGGGGGTCAGCCCCAGCATTTT.

CDR3 coding DNA: TGTGCCAGCAGTCAACAGGGGGTCTATGGCTACACCTTC. Protein product: CASSQQGVYGYTF. This sequence joins TRBV12-3 or TRBV12-4 and TRBJ1-2; 8 bases map to TRBD1. The ends lost 5 bases at V and 4 bases at J; junction bases unmatched: 3. The CDR3 contains 13 residues.

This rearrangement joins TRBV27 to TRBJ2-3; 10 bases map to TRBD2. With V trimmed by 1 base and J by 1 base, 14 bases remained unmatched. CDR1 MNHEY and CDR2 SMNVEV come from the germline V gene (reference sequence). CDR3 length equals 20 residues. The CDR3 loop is CASSLFRVLAGTVGTDTQYF. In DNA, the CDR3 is TGTGCCAGCAGTTTATTCAGGGTACTAGCGGGGACCGTTGGCACAGATACGCAGTATTTT.

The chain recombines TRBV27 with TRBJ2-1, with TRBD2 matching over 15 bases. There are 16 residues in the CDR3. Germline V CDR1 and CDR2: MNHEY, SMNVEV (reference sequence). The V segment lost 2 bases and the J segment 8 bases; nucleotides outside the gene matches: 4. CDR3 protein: CASSLKGLAGGYEQFF. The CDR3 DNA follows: TGTGCCAGCAGTTTAAAGGGACTAGCGGGGGGATATGAGCAGTTCTTC.

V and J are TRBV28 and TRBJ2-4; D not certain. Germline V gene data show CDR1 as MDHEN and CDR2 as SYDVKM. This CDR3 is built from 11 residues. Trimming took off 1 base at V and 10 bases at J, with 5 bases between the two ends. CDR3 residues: CASSLSRIQYF. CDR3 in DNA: TGTGCCAGCAGTTTATCTAGGATTCAGTACTTC. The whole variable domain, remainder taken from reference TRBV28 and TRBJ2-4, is DVKVTQSSRYLVKRTGEKVFLECVQDMDHENMFWYRQDPGLGLRLIYFSYDVKMKEKGDIPEGYSVSREKKERFSLILESASTNQTSMYLCASSLSRIQYFGAGTRLSVL.

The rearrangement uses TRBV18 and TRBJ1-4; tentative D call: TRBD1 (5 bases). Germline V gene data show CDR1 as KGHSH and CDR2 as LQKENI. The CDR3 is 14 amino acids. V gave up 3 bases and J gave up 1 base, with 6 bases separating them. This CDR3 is CASSPGVTNEKLFF. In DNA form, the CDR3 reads TGTGCCAGCTCACCGGGGGTAACTAATGAAAAACTGTTTTTT.

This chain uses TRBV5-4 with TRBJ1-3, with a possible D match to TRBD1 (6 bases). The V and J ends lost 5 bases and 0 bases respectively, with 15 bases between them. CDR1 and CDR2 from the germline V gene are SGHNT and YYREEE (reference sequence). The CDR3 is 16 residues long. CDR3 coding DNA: TGTGCCAGCAGAGAGGGGGGGCCGGGCTCTGGAAACACCATATATTTT. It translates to CASREGGPGSGNTIYF.

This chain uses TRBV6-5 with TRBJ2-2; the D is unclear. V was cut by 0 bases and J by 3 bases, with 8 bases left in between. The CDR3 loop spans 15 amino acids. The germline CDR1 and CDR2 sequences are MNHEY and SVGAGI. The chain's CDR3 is CASSYSNRDTGELFF. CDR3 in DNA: TGTGCCAGCAGTTACTCGAACCGAGACACCGGGGAGCTGTTTTTT.

The CDR3 loop is CASSKQGVAEAFF. CDR3 in DNA: TGTGCCAGTAGTAAACAGGGGGTCGCTGAAGCTTTCTTT. The V gene is TRBV19, the J gene TRBJ1-1; 8 nucleotides match TRBD1. The V segment lost 4 bases and the J segment 6 bases; nucleotides outside the gene matches: 4. CDR3 size: 13 residues. Germline CDR1 reads LNHDA; CDR2 reads SQIVND (reference sequence).

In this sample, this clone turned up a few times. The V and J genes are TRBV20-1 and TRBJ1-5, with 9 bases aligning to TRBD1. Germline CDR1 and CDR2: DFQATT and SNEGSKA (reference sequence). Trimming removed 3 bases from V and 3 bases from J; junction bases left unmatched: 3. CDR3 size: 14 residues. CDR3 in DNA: TGCAGTGCTAGTGGGACAGGGAACAATCAGCCCCAGCATTTT. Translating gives CSASGTGNNQPQHF.

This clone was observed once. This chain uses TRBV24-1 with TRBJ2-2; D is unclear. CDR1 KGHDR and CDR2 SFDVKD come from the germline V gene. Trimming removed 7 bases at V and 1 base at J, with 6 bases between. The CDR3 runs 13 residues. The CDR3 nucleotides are TGTGCCACCAGCCCTCAGAACACCGGGGAGCTGTTTTTT. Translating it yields CATSPQNTGELFF.

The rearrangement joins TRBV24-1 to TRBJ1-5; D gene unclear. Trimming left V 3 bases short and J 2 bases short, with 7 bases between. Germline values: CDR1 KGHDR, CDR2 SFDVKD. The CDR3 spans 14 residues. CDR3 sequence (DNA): TGTGCCACCAGTGATAGTCAACGCAATCAGCCCCAGCATTTT. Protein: CATSDSQRNQPQHF.

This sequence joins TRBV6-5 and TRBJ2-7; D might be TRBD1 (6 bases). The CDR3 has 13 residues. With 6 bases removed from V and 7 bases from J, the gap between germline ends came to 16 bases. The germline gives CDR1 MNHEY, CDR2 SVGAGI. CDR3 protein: CASSVQGRTEQYF. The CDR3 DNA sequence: TGTGCCAGCAGCGTACAGGGTAGGACGGAGCAGTACTTC.

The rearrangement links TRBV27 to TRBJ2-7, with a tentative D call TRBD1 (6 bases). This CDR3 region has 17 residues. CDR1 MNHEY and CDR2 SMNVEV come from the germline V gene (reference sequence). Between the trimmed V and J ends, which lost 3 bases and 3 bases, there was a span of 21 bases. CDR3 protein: CASSLGAPQGGGYEQYF. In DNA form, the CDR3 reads TGTGCCAGCAGTTTGGGAGCCCCACAGGGTGGTGGCTACGAGCAGTACTTC.

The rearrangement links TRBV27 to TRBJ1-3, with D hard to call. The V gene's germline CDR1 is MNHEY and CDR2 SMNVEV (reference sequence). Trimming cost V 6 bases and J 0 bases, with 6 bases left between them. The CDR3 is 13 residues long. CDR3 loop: CASREGSGNTIYF. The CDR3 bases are TGTGCCAGCAGGGAGGGCTCTGGAAACACCATATATTTT.

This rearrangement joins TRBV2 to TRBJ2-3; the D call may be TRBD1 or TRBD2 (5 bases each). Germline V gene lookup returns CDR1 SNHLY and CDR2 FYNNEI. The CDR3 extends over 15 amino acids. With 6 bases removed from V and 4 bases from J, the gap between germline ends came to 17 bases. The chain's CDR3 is CASRRGGPRSDTQYF. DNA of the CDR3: TGTGCCAGCAGGAGGGGTGGACCCCGGTCAGATACGCAGTATTTT.

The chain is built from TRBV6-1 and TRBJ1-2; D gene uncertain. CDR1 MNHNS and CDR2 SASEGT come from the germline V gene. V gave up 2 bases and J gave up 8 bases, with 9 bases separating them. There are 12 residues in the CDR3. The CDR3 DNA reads TGTGCCAGCAGTGAACGAGGAGTCGGCTACACCTTC. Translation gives CASSERGVGYTF.

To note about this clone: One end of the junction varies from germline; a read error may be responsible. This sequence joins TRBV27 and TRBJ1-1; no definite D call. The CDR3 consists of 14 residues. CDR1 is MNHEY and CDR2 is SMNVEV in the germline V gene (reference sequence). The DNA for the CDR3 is TGTGCCAGCAGTCTATCCTCAGGGAACACTGAAGCTTTCTTT. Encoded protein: CASSLSSGNTEAFF.

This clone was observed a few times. Here the CDR3 DNA reads TGTGCCAGCAGCCAAGAGGCCCGCTCATTCTATGGCTACACCTTC. It codes for CASSQEARSFYGYTF. The chain recombines TRBV3-1 (or the pseudogene TRBV3-2) with TRBJ1-2; D is unresolved. Between the trimmed V and J ends, which lost 0 bases and 4 bases, there was a span of 12 bases. CDR3 length: 15 amino acids. Germline V lookup: CDR1 LGHDT, CDR2 YNNKEL (reference sequence).